The next 8 T cell receptor beta chains were all read from a single sample in a study of shared clonotypes between healthy human individuals. Clones were read by immunoSEQ multiplex PCR, and TCRdb kept only the in-frame ones, dropping some. The sample includes 980,000 or so clones, over 75% of them seen just once. Sample: memory CD4+ T cells sorted from blood. Subset defined: CD45RA-negative fraction. The receptors were sampled from a man younger than 35 in good health.

The chain is built from TRBV6-1 and TRBJ2-2, with TRBD1 as a possible D gene (6 bases). CDR1 and CDR2 (germline): MNHNS, SASEGT. The CDR3 has 12 residues. Trimming shortened V by 6 bases and J by 5 bases, and 7 bases separated the two germline ends. This CDR3 reads CASSGQTGELFF. The DNA of the CDR3 is TGTGCCAGCAGCGGACAGACCGGGGAGCTGTTTTTT.

The V call is TRBV6-4, the J call TRBJ1-1; D is ambiguous. Looked up from germline, CDR1 is MRHNA and CDR2 is SNTAGT. The CDR3 contains 14 residues. V lost 7 bases and J lost 7, with 19 bases in between. The CDR3, as DNA: TGTGCCAGCAAAAGTTCCTTGGTGGGCGGTGAAGCTTTCTTT. It codes for CASKSSLVGGEAFF.

V is TRBV15 and J is TRBJ1-4; possibly TRBD1 for D (5 bases). Looked up from germline, CDR1 is LNHNV and CDR2 is YYDKDF (reference sequence). Trimming pared 1 base from V and 8 bases from J, leaving 14 bases between. The CDR3 is 15 amino acids. CDR3 region: CATSRVGGAREKLFF. For the CDR3, the DNA is TGTGCCACCAGCAGAGTGGGAGGGGCACGCGAAAAACTGTTTTTT.

This clone was detected ten times or more. The V and J genes are TRBV30 and TRBJ1-2; the D gene is possibly TRBD1 (5 bases). The CDR3 extends over 13 amino acids. V gave up 4 bases and J gave up 0 bases, with 9 bases separating them. CDR1 GTSNPN and CDR2 SVGIG come from the germline V gene (reference sequence). CDR3: CAWTWDSNYGYTF. DNA for the CDR3: TGTGCCTGGACCTGGGACTCTAACTATGGCTACACCTTC.

The genes are TRBV10-3 and TRBJ1-1, with D maybe TRBD1 (5 bases). The V gene lost 6 bases and the J gene lost 3 bases, with 11 bases spanning the gap. Per the germline V gene, CDR1 is ENHRY and CDR2 is SYGVKD. The CDR3 covers 13 residues. This chain's CDR3 is CAISGWGDTEAFF. Written as DNA, the CDR3 is TGTGCCATCAGCGGGTGGGGGGACACTGAAGCTTTCTTT.

The V gene is TRBV4-3, the J gene TRBJ1-4; D ambiguous. V lost 3 bases and J 4 bases, leaving 9 bases between the germline ends. CDR3 length equals 14 residues. Germline-derived CDR1 and CDR2 are LGHNA and YSLEER. The CDR3 bases are TGCGCCAGCAGCCAGGGCAGCGGTAATGAAAAACTGTTTTTT. Its protein product is CASSQGSGNEKLFF.

The chain has TRBV7-6 and TRBJ2-7; 9 nucleotides agree with TRBD2. The germline V gene has CDR1 SGHVS and CDR2 FNYEAQ. The CDR3 covers 16 residues. After removal of 2 bases from V and 6 bases from J, the junction contained 11 bases not matched to a gene. The CDR3 here is CASSLYSASGDFEQYF. The CDR3 DNA reads as TGTGCCAGCAGCTTATACTCGGCTAGCGGGGACTTCGAGCAGTACTTC.

The genes are TRBV30 and TRBJ2-7; TRBD2 matches 9 bases. Germline CDR1 GTSNPN, CDR2 SVGIG (reference sequence). Trimming removed 0 bases from V and 7 bases from J; junction bases left unmatched: 16. The length of the CDR3 is 17 residues. CDR3 amino acids: CAWSVPLGSGRSGEQYF. The CDR3 bases are TGTGCCTGGAGTGTACCCCTGGGTAGCGGGAGATCCGGAGAGCAGTACTTC.